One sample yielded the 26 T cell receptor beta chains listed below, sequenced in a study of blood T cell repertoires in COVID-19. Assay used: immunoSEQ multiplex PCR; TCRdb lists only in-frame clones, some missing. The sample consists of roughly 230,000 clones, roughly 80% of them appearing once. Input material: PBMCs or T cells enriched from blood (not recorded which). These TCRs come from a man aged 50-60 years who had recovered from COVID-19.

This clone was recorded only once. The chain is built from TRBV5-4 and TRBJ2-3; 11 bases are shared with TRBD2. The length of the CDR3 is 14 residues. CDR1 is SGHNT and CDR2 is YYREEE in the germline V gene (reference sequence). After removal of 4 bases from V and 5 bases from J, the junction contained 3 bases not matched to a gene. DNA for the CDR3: TGTGCCAGCAGCCTTGGACTAGCGGGAGATACGCAGTATTTT. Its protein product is CASSLGLAGDTQYF.

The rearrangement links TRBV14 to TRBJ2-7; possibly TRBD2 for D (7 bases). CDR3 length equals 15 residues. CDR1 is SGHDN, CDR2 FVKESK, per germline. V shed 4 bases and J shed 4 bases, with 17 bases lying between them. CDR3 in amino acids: CASSPKGGVRYEQYF. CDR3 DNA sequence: TGTGCCAGCAGCCCCAAGGGGGGGGTAAGGTACGAGCAGTACTTC.

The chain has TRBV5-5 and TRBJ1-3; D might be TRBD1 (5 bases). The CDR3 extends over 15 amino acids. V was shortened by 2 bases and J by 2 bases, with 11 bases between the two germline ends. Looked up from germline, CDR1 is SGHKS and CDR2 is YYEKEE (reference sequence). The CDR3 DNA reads TGTGCCAGCAGCTTAGGACAAGCACCTGGAAACACCATATATTTT. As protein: CASSLGQAPGNTIYF.

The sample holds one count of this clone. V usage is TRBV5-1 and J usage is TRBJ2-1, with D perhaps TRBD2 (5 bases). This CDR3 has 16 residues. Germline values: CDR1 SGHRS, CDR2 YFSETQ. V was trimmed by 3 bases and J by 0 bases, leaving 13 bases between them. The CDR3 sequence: CASSSGLSPSYNEQFF. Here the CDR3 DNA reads TGCGCCAGCAGCTCCGGACTCTCCCCCTCCTACAATGAGCAGTTCTTC. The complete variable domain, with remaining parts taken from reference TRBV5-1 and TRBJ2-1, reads KAGVTQTPRYLIKTRGQQVTLSCSPISGHRSVSWYQQTPGQGLQFLFEYFSETQRNKGNFPGRFSGRQFSNSRSEMNVSTLELGDSALYLCASSSGLSPSYNEQFFGPGTRLTVL.

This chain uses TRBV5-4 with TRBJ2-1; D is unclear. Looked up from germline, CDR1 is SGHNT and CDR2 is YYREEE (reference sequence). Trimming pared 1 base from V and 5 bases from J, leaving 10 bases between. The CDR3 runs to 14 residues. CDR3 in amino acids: CASSLSVSDNEQFF. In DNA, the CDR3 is TGTGCCAGCAGCTTGAGCGTCAGTGACAATGAGCAGTTCTTC.

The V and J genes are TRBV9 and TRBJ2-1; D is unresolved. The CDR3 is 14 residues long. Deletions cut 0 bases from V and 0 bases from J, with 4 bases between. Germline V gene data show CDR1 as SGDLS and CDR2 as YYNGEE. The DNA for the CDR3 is TGTGCCAGCAGCGTAGCTAGCTCCTACAATGAGCAGTTCTTC. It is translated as CASSVASSYNEQFF.

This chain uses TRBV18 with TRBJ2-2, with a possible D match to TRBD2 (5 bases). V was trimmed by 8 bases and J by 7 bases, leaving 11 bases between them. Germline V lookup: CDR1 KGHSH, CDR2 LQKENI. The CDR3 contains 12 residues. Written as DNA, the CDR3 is TGTGCCAGCCCCGCCAGCGGCGGGGAGCTGTTTTTT. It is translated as CASPASGGELFF.

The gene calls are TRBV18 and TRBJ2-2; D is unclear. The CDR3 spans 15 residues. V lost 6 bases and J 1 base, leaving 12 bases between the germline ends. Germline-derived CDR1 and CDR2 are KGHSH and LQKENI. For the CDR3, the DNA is TGTGCCAGCTCCCTCTTCCCGGTGAACACCGGGGAGCTGTTTTTT. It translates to CASSLFPVNTGELFF.

Written as DNA, the CDR3 is TGTGCCAGCAGCGACCTTGGGACAGCGAACACTGAAGCTTTCTTT. Translating gives CASSDLGTANTEAFF. The rearrangement uses TRBV9 and TRBJ1-1, with TRBD1 matching 7 bases. The CDR3 loop spans 15 amino acids. Trimming cost V 3 bases and J 1 base; bases outside gene matches: 6. Germline CDR1 reads SGDLS; CDR2 reads YYNGEE.

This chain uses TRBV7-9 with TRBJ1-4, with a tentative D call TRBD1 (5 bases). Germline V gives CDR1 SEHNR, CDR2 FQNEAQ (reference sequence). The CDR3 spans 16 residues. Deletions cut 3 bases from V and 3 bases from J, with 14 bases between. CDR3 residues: CASSFKQVLSNEKLFF. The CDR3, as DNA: TGTGCCAGCAGCTTTAAACAGGTTCTATCTAATGAAAAACTGTTTTTT.

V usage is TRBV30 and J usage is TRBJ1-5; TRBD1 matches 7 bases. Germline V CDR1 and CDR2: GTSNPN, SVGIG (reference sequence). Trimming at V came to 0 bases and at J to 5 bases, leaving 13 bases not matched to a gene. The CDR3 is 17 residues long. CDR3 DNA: TGTGCCTGGAGTGTAGGTCAACAGGGGTTCCTCGATCAGCCCCAGCATTTT. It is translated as CAWSVGQQGFLDQPQHF.

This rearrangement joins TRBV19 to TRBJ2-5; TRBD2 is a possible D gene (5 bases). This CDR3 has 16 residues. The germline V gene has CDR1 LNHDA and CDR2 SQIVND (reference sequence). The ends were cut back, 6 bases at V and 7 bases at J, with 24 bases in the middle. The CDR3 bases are TGTGCCAGTAGAGATCCATTTGGCGGGTCTTTAGGGACCCAGTACTTC. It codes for CASRDPFGGSLGTQYF. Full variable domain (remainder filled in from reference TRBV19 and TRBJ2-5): DGGITQSPKYLFRKEGQNVTLSCEQNLNHDAMYWYRQDPGQGLRLIYYSQIVNDFQKGDIAEGYSVSREKKESFPLTVTSAQKNPTAFYLCASRDPFGGSLGTQYFGPGTRLLVL.

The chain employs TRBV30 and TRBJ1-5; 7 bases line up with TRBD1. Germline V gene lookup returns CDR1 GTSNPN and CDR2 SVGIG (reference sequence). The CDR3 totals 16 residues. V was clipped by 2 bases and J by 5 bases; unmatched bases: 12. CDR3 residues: CAWSRPGTADYQPQHF. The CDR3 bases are TGTGCCTGGAGTAGGCCGGGGACAGCCGATTATCAGCCCCAGCATTTT.

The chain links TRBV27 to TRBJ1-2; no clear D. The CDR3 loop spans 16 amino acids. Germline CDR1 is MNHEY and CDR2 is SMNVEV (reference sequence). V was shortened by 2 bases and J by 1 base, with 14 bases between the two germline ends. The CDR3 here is CASSLTRLGLNYGYTF. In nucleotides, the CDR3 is TGTGCCAGCAGTTTAACCCGACTAGGGCTTAACTATGGCTACACCTTC.

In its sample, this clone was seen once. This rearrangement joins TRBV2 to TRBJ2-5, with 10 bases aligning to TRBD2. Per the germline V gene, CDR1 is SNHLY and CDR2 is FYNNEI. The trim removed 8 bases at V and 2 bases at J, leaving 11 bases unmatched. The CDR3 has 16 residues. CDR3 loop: CASLQGTSAQQETQYF. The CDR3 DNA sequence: TGTGCCAGCCTCCAGGGGACTAGCGCCCAACAAGAGACCCAGTACTTC.

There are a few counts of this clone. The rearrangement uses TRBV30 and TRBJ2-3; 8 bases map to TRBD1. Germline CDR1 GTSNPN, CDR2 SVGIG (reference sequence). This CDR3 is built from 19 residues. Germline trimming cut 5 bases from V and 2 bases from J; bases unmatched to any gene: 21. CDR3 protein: CAWAGTGPWVLWDTDTQYF. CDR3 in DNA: TGTGCCTGGGCCGGGACAGGACCATGGGTCCTTTGGGACACAGATACGCAGTATTTT.

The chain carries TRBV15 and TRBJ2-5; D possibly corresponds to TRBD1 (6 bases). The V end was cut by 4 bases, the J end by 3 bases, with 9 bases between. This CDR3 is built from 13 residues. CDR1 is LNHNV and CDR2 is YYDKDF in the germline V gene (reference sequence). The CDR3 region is CATSTDSKETQYF. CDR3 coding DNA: TGTGCCACCAGCACGGACAGTAAAGAGACCCAGTACTTC.

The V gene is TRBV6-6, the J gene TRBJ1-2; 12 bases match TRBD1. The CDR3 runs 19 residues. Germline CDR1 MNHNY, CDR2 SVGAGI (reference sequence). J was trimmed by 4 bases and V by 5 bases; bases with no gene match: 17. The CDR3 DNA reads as TGTGCCAGCAGTCCGGAACCGGGACAGGGGGCCTGGACTCGCTATGGCTACACCTTC. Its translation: CASSPEPGQGAWTRYGYTF.

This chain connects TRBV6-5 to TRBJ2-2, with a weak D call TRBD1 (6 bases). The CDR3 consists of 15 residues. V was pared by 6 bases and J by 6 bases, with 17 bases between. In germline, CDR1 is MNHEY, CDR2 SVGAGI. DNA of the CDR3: TGTGCCAGCAGCAGACAGGAAAGAAGTGCCGGGGAGCTGTTTTTT. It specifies CASSRQERSAGELFF.

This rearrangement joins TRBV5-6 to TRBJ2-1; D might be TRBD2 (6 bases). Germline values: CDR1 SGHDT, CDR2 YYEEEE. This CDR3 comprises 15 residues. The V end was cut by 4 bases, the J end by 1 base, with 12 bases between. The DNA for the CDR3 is TGTGCCAGCAGCATCTTGGGGGGATCCTACAATGAGCAGTTCTTC. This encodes CASSILGGSYNEQFF.

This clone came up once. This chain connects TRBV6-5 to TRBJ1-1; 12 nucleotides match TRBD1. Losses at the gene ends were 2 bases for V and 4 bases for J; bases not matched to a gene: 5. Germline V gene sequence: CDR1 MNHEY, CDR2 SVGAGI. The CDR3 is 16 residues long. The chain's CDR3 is CASSYRDRGPGTEAFF. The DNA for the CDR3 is TGTGCCAGCAGTTACCGGGACAGGGGGCCGGGCACTGAAGCTTTCTTT.

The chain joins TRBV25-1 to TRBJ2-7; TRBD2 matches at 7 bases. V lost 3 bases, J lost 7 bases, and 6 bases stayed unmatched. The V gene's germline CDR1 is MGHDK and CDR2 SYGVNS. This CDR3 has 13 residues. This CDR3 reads CASSEGGSGEQYF. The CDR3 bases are TGTGCCAGCAGTGAGGGCGGGAGTGGAGAGCAGTACTTC.

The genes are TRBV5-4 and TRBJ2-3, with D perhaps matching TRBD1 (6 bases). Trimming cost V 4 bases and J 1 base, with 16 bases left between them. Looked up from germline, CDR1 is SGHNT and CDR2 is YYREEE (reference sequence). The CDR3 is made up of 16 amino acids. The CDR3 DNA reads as TGTGCCAGCAGCAACCTCAGGGGCGGACGCACAGATACGCAGTATTTT. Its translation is CASSNLRGGRTDTQYF.

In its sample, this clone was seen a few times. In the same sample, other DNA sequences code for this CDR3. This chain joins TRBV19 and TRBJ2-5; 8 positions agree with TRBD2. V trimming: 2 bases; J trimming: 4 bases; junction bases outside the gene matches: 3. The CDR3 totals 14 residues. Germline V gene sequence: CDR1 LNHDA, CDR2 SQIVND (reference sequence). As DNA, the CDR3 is TGTGCCAGTAGTATAACCGGGGGGGGAGAGACCCAGTACTTC. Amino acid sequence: CASSITGGGETQYF.

CDR3 region: CASSLELGPGTGDPEQFF. The CDR3, as DNA: TGTGCCAGCAGCTTAGAATTGGGACCCGGGACAGGGGATCCTGAGCAGTTCTTC. This chain uses TRBV7-8 with TRBJ2-1; 10 bases map to TRBD1. Germline V CDR1 and CDR2: SGHVS, FQNEAQ. CDR3 length equals 18 residues. J gave up 9 bases and V 1 base, and 15 bases lay outside the gene matches.

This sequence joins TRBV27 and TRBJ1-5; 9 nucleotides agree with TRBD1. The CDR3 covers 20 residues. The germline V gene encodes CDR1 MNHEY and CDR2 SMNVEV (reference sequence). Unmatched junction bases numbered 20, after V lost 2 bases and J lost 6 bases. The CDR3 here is CASSLIVPGTRTGDSQPQHF. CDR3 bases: TGTGCCAGCAGTTTAATTGTCCCGGGGACTCGGACAGGGGATTCTCAGCCCCAGCATTTT.